This record concerns one TCR beta chain sequence. Antigen unknown. This record comes from a study of beta chain features in type 1 diabetes. Study context: No age, gender or cell yield differences were seen between patients and healthy donors. Study results and limitations: Type 1 diabetes patients showed a moderate but significant shortening of TCRB CDR3s in all four CD4+ subsets. The cDNA sequencing approach could over-represent high-TCR-expressing cells. Within the patient group, naive, central memory and Treg TCRB repertoires appeared more similar to each other than within healthy donors.

Every donor provided one heparinised blood draw, which averaged approximately 120 mL. Sequencing targeted expressed TCRB transcripts, as all isolated RNA had been reverse transcribed. Only in-frame clones appear in the TCRdb table, and some are missing; sequencing was by immunoSEQ multiplex PCR. The sample records a few hundred thousand clones, about 14% being singletons. The CDR3 loop spans 15 amino acids. Germline CDR1 GTSNPN, CDR2 SVGIG (reference sequence). Trimming removed 3 bases from V and 2 bases from J, with 15 bases in between. The chain links TRBV30 to TRBJ2-3; D is uncertain. Sample: naive CD4+ T cells from blood. The receptor was derived from a man aged 25-40 years with type 1 diabetes. This CDR3 is CAWRTPEKFTDTQYF. CDR3 DNA: TGTGCCTGGAGAACGCCCGAGAAGTTCACAGATACGCAGTATTTT.